This T cell receptor (beta chain) was sequenced for a study of read filtering for tumor transcriptome and immune sequencing. About the study: DNase treatment preceded whole-transcriptome library preparation.

From roughly 0.4 ug of RNA, a library with molecular barcoded alpha/delta and beta/gamma adaptors was made. TCRdb itself ran the reads through MiXCR, one entry per CDR3 protein. This table holds about 24,000 distinct CDR3 sequences, 22% found once. There are 12 residues in the CDR3. V was trimmed by 0 bases and J by 5 bases, leaving 2 bases between them. Germline loops: CDR1 SGDLS, CDR2 YYNGEE. This clonotype was found a few times. This TCR was sampled from a donor at least 40 years old with multiple myeloma. Specimen: a population of CD138-negative cells sorted from bone marrow. This sequence joins TRBV9 and TRBJ2-2; D is uncertain. The CDR3 region is CASSVETGELFF. CDR3 DNA sequence: TGTGCCAGCAGCGTAGAGACCGGGGAGCTGTTTTTT.